This is a list of T cell receptor beta chains from one sample in a study of cytomegalovirus exposure and HLA in healthy donors. TCRdb keeps only in-frame clones here, not all; method: immunoSEQ multiplex PCR. The sample includes fewer than 250,000 clones, less than 85% of them seen just once. Sequenced: PBMCs. All receptors derive from a man younger than 35 in good health and CMV-seronegative. Each CDR3 is given with its conserved first and last residue. The D gene is left open where the match is weak. Expanded clones are given a class, and other clones once, few, many or no size at all.

V	size	length	J	D	CDR3	DNA
TRBV7-9	-	15	TRBJ1-2	TRBD1	CASREQGYSNYGYTF	TGTGCCAGCAGGGAACAGGGGTACAGTAACTATGGCTACACCTTC
TRBV11-1	-	14	TRBJ1-1	-	CASSLALANTEAFF	TGTGCCAGCAGCTTAGCTTTGGCAAACACTGAAGCTTTCTTT
TRBV29-1	few	13	TRBJ1-1	TRBD1	CSVTGRRRTEAFF	TGCAGCGTGACAGGGAGGAGGAGAACTGAAGCTTTCTTT
TRBV30	few	17	TRBJ1-6	TRBD1	CAWTLRGTGRWSSPLHF	TGTGCCTGGACCCTAAGGGGGACAGGGCGCTGGAGTTCACCCCTCCACTTT
TRBV30	-	13	TRBJ2-2	-	CAWSEDGTGELFF	TGTGCCTGGAGTGAAGACGGGACCGGGGAGCTGTTTTTT
TRBV2	-	13	TRBJ2-1	-	CASSTMEGNEQFF	TGTGCCAGCAGTACCATGGAGGGGAATGAGCAGTTCTTC
TRBV19	once	15	TRBJ2-2	TRBD1	CASSRGQGATGELFF	TGTGCCAGTAGTAGAGGACAGGGGGCGACCGGGGAGCTGTTTTTT
TRBV12-1	-	19	TRBJ2-6	-	CASSFAQGGSFPGANVLTF	TGTGCCAGCAGCTTTGCACAGGGGGGTAGTTTCCCGGGGGCCAACGTCCTGACTTTC
TRBV9	-	15	TRBJ1-6	-	CASSVGRSDNSPLHF	TGTGCCAGCAGCGTAGGTCGGTCGGATAATTCACCCCTCCACTTT
TRBV2	-	14	TRBJ2-1	-	CASKARTDYNEQFF	TGTGCCAGCAAGGCAAGGACAGACTACAATGAGCAGTTCTTC
TRBV4-2	-	14	TRBJ1-1	-	CASSQVASREGGFF	TGTGCCAGCAGCCAAGTAGCTAGTCGAGAAGGAGGTTTCTTT
TRBV10-1	-	15	TRBJ2-1	TRBD2	CASSGGSGSYNEQFF	TGCGCCAGCAGTGGGGGTAGCGGGAGCTACAATGAGCAGTTCTTC
TRBV28	-	13	TRBJ1-1	TRBD1	CASTQGAYTEAFF	TGTGCCAGTACGCAGGGGGCCTACACTGAAGCTTTCTTT
TRBV7-3	-	17	TRBJ2-1	TRBD2	CASSLNGVGRAGNEQFF	TGTGCCAGCAGCTTAAATGGGGTCGGGAGGGCCGGGAATGAGCAGTTCTTC
TRBV19	-	15	TRBJ2-7	TRBD1	CASKSRGQGIDEQYF	TGTGCCAGTAAGTCTAGGGGACAGGGGATTGACGAGCAGTACTTC
TRBV7-3	-	16	TRBJ2-7	-	CASSLLDEGFLYEQYF	TGTGCCAGCAGCTTACTCGACGAGGGATTCTTATACGAGCAGTACTTC
TRBV2	-	12	TRBJ2-7	-	CASSGVSYEQYF	TGTGCCAGCAGCGGGGTCTCCTACGAGCAGTACTTC
TRBV15	-	16	TRBJ2-7	TRBD1	CATSRGTGGTSYEQYF	TGTGCCACCAGCAGAGGGACAGGGGGCACATCCTACGAGCAGTACTTC
TRBV6-5	-	15	TRBJ2-7	TRBD2	CASSYSTSGTYEQYF	TGTGCCAGCAGTTACTCGACTAGCGGGACCTACGAGCAGTACTTC
TRBV5-1	-	15	TRBJ2-7	TRBD2	CASSLDGTSGREQYF	TGCGCCAGCAGCTTGGATGGGACTAGCGGGAGAGAGCAGTACTTC
TRBV10-3	-	15	TRBJ2-1	TRBD2	CAITPAGGPHNEQFF	TGTGCCATCACGCCAGCGGGAGGGCCCCACAATGAGCAGTTCTTC
TRBV11-2	-	15	TRBJ1-3	TRBD1	CASSRQGASGNTIYF	TGTGCCAGCAGCCGACAGGGGGCTTCTGGAAACACCATATATTTT